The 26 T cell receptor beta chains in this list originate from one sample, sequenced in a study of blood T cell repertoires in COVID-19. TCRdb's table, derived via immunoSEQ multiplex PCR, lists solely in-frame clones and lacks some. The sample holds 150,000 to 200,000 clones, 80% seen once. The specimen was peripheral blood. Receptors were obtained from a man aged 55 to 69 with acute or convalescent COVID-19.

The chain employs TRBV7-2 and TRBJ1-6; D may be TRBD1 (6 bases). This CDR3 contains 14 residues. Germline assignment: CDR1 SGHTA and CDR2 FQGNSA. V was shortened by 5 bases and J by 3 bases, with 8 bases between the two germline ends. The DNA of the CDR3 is TGTGCCAGCAGCGAACAGGGCTATAATTCACCCCTCCACTTT. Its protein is CASSEQGYNSPLHF.

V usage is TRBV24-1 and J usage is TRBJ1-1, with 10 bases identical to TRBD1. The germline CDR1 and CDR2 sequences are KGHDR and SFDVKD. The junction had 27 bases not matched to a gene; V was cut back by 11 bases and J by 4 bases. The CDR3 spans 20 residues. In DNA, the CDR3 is TGTGCCAATGAGAGAGGTGATTTCGCGACCGGGACAGGGGCTAGCACTGAAGCTTTCTTT. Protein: CANERGDFATGTGASTEAFF.

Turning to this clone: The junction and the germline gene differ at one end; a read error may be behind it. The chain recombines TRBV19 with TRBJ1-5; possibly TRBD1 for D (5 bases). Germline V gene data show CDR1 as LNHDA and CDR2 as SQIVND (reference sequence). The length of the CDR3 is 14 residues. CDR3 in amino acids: CASTIGASNQPQHF. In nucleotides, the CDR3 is TGTGCCAGTACTATAGGGGCGAGCAATCAGCCCCAGCATTTT.

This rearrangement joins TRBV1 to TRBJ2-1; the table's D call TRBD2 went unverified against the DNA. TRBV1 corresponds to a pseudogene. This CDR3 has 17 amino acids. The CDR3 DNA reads TGCACCAGCAGCCAAGATCCCGCTAGCGGGAGGCCCAATGAGCAGTTCTTC. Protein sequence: CTSSQDPASGRPNEQFF.

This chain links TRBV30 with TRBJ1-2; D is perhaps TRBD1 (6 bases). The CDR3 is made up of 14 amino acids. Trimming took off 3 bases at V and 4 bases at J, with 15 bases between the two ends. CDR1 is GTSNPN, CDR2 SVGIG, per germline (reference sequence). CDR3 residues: CAWSLQTGRYGYTF. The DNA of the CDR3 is TGTGCCTGGAGCTTGCAGACAGGACGCTATGGCTACACCTTC.

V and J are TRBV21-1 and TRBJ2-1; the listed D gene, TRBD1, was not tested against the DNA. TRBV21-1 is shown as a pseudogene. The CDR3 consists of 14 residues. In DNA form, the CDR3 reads TGTGCCATCACTAGAGGGGGCGGATTCAATGAGCAGTTCTTC. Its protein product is CAITRGGGFNEQFF.

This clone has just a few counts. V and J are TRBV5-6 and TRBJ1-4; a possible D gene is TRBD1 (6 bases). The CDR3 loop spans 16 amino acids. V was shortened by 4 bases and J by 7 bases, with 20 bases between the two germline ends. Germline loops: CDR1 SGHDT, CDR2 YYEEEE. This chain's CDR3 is CASSVPSGTGREKLFF. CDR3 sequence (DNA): TGTGCCAGCAGCGTACCTTCCGGAACAGGGCGTGAAAAACTGTTTTTT.

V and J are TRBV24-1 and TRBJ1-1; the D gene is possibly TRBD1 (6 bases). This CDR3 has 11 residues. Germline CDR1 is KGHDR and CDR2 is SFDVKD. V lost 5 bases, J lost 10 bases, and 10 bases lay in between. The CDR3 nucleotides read TGTGCCACCAGTGCAGGGGACGCAGCTTTCTTT. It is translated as CATSAGDAAFF.

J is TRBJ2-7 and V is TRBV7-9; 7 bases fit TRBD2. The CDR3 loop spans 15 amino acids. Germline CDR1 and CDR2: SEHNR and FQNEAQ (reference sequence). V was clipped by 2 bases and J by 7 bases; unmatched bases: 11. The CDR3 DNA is TGTGCCAGCAGCTTACTCCGCGGGGGATCGGATGAGCAGTACTTC. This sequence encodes CASSLLRGGSDEQYF.

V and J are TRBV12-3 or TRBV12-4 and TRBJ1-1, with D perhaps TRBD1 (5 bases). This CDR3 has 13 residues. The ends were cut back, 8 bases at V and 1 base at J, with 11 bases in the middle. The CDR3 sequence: CASRRGSNTEAFF. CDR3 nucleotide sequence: TGTGCCAGCCGCCGGGGGTCGAACACTGAAGCTTTCTTT.

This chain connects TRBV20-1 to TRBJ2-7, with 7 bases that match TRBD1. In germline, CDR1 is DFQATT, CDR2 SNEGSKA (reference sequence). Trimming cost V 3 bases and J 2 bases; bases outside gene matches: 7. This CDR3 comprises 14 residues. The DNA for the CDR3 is TGCAGTGCTAGTTCCGGGACAGCAACCTACGAGCAGTACTTC. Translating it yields CSASSGTATYEQYF.

The CDR3, as DNA: TGTGCCAGCAGCTTTGGTGGGGGGGTCAATTCACCCCTCCACTTT. Translated, it gives CASSFGGGVNSPLHF. The V call is TRBV7-2, the J call TRBJ1-6; maybe TRBD1 (5 bases). V was trimmed by 3 bases and J by 7 bases, leaving 13 bases between them. The CDR3 covers 15 residues. The germline V gene encodes CDR1 SGHTA and CDR2 FQGNSA.

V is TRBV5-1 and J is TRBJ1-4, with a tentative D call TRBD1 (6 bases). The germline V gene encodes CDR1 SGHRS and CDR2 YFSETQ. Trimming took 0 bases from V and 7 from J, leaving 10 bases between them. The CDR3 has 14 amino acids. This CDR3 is CASSLGRGGEKLFF. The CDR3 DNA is TGCGCCAGCAGCTTGGGTAGAGGGGGTGAAAAACTGTTTTTT. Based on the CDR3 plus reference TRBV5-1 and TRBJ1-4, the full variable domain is KAGVTQTPRYLIKTRGQQVTLSCSPISGHRSVSWYQQTPGQGLQFLFEYFSETQRNKGNFPGRFSGRQFSNSRSEMNVSTLELGDSALYLCASSLGRGGEKLFFGSGTQLSVL.

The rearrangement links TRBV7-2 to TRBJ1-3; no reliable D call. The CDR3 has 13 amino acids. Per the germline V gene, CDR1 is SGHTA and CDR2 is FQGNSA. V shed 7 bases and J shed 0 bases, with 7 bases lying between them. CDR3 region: CASKGGSGNTIYF. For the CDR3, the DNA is TGTGCCAGCAAAGGAGGCTCTGGAAACACCATATATTTT.

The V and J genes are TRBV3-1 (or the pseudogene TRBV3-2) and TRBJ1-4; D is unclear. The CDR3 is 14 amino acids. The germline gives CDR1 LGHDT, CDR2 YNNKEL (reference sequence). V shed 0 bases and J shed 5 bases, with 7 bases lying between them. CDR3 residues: CASSQDFRNEKLFF. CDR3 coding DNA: TGTGCCAGCAGCCAAGATTTTCGGAATGAAAAACTGTTTTTT.

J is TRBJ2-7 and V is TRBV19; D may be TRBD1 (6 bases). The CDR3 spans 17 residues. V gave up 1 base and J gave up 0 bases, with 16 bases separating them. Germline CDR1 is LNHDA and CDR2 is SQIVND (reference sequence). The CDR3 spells CASSIASGDTHSYEQYF. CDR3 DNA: TGTGCCAGTAGTATAGCGTCAGGGGACACCCACTCCTACGAGCAGTACTTC.

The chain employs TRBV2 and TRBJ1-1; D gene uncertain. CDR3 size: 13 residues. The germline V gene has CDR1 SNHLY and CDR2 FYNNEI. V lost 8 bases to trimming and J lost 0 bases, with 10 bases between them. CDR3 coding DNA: TGTGCCAGCGATCTAGTAATGAACACTGAAGCTTTCTTT. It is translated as CASDLVMNTEAFF.

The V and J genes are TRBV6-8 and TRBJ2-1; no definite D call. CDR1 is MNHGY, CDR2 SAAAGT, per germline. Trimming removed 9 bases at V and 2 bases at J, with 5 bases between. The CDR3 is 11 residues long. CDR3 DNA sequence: TGTGCCAGTCTTCCCTACAATGAGCAGTTCTTC. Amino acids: CASLPYNEQFF.

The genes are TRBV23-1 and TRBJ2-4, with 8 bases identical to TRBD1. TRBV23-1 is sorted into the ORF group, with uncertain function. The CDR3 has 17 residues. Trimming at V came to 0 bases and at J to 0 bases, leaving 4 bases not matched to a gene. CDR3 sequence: CASSQSARGLAKNIQYF. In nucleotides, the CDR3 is TGCGCCAGCAGTCAATCGGCCAGGGGGCTAGCCAAAAACATTCAGTACTTC.

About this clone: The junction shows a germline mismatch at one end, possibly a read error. The CDR3 loop is CASSPQSTDMQYF. CDR3 coding DNA: TGTGCCAGCTCACCTCAGTCCACAGATATGCAGTATTTT. This chain links TRBV18 with TRBJ2-3; D is unresolved. In germline, CDR1 is KGHSH, CDR2 LQKENI. The CDR3 is made up of 13 amino acids.

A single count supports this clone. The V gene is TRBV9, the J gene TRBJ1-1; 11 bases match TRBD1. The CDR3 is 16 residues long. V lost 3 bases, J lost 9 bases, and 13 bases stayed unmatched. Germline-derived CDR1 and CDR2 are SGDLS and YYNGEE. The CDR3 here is CASSADRTGGMRKAFF. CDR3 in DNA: TGTGCCAGCAGCGCGGATAGGACAGGGGGCATGCGAAAAGCTTTCTTT.

CDR3 in amino acids: CASRVKRSSYNEQFF. The CDR3 region has the DNA TGTGCCAGTAGGGTGAAGCGGAGCTCCTACAATGAGCAGTTCTTC. J is TRBJ2-1 and V is TRBV19; perhaps TRBD2 as D (5 bases). Germline CDR1 is LNHDA and CDR2 is SQIVND (reference sequence). The V and J ends lost 6 bases and 0 bases respectively, with 12 bases between them. CDR3 length: 15 residues.

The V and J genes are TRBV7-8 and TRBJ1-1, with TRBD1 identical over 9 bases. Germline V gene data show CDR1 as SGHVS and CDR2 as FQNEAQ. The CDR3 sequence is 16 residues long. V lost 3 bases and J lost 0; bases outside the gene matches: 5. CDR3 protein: CASSLDRGFMNTEAFF. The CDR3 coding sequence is TGTGCCAGCAGCTTGGACAGGGGCTTCATGAACACTGAAGCTTTCTTT.

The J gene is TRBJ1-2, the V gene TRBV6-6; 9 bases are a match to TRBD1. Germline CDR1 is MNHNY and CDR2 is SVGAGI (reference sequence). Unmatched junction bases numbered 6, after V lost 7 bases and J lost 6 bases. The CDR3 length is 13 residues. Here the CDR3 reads CASKPGQGHGYTF. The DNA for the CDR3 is TGTGCCAGCAAACCGGGACAGGGACATGGCTACACCTTC.

CDR3: CASSQVSQVAEQYF. In nucleotides, the CDR3 is TGTGCCAGCAGCCAAGTGAGTCAGGTTGCGGAGCAGTACTTC. The chain uses TRBV3-1 (or the pseudogene TRBV3-2) and TRBJ2-7; D ambiguous. The CDR3 runs 14 residues. The germline V gene has CDR1 LGHDT and CDR2 YNNKEL (reference sequence). Trimming pared 1 base from V and 7 bases from J, leaving 14 bases between.

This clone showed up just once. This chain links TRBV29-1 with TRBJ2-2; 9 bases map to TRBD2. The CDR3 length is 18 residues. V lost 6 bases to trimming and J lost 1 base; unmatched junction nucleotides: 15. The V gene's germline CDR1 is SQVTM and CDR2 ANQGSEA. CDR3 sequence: CSVGGGLAGTGNTGELFF. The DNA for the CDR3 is TGCAGCGTCGGAGGAGGGCTAGCGGGAACGGGGAACACCGGGGAGCTGTTTTTT.